The text below deals with one T cell receptor (beta chain). The antigen remains unidentified. The sample originates from a study of T cells in Graves' hyperthyroidism and ophthalmopathy. The wider study: Peripheral blood sampling occurred at initial diagnosis, before any treatment.

V lost 6 bases, J lost 6 bases, and 11 bases stayed unmatched. Germline V lookup: CDR1 DFQATT, CDR2 SNEGSKA (reference sequence). This CDR3 is built from 16 residues. Study findings and constraints: A 13 V-J signature model discriminated ophthalmopathy versus stable hyperthyroidism.

Amplified TCR beta CDR3 regions derived from RNA transcripts. TCR CDR3 underwent first-round RT-PCR with the HTBI primer set. TCRdb redid the calling of the multiplex PCR reads with MiXCR, one entry per CDR3 protein. Of around 190,000 distinct CDR3 sequences listed, over 15% are singletons. The clonotype was recovered from a woman between 50 and 59 years old with Graves' hyperthyroidism. J is TRBJ1-6 and V is TRBV20-1; TRBD1 aligns across 10 bases. Material: blood. The CDR3 protein is CSAAAGTGDFNSPLHF. In DNA, the CDR3 is TGCAGTGCCGCGGCAGGGACAGGGGATTTTAATTCACCCCTCCACTTT.